The rows below give T cell receptor beta chains drawn from one sample of a study of response to subunit inactivated influenza vaccine. TCRdb reanalysed the RT-PCR reads using MiXCR and keeps one entry per CDR3 protein. The sample includes 500,000 or so distinct CDR3 sequences, about 15% of them seen just once. Specimen: CD4+ T cells sorted from PBMCs, collected less than 25 months after vaccination. Source of these receptors: a man between 45 and 75 years old who received an inactivated influenza vaccine. Both conserved end residues are part of each CDR3. The order of the fields is D gene, V gene, clone size, J gene, CDR3 DNA, CDR3 protein. D genes are given only for firm matches. Not every row has a clone size; where given, it reads once, few, many or a size class.

-	TRBV10-3	-	TRBJ2-3	TGTGCCATCAGTGTTCGTCTAGCTGACACAGATACGCAGTATTTT	CAISVRLADTDTQYF
TRBD2	TRBV7-2	few	TRBJ2-5	TGTGCCAGCAGCTGGGTAGCGGGAGGGCGGGAGACCCAGTACTTC	CASSWVAGGRETQYF
-	TRBV2	-	TRBJ2-3	TGTGCCAGCAGTGAAAATGCGGGACAGATCACAGATACGCAGTATTTT	CASSENAGQITDTQYF
-	TRBV29-1	many	TRBJ2-7	TGCAGCGTTGCTCAGGGCCGGTGGGAGCAGTACTTC	CSVAQGRWEQYF
-	TRBV12-3/TRBV12-4	few	TRBJ1-2	TGTGCCAGCAGTTTAAGAACAGAGTATGGCTACACCTTC	CASSLRTEYGYTF
TRBD2	TRBV5-1	few	TRBJ2-2	TGCGCCAGCAGCCCCCTAGCGGGAGGTAACGGGGAGCTGTTTTTT	CASSPLAGGNGELFF
-	TRBV20-1	once	TRBJ2-5	TGCAGTGCTAGTCTGACGGCCAAAGAGACCCAGTACTTC	CSASLTAKETQYF
-	TRBV12-3/TRBV12-4	-	TRBJ2-5	TGTGCCAGCAGTTGGGGGGGCCAGACCCAGTACTTC	CASSWGGQTQYF
TRBD2	TRBV12-3/TRBV12-4	-	TRBJ2-1	TGTGCCAGCAGTTTACTAGCGGGACAATACAATGAGCAGTTCTTC	CASSLLAGQYNEQFF
-	TRBV30	-	TRBJ2-4	TGTGCCTGGAGTAATCAGGGACCAAACATTCAGTACTTC	CAWSNQGPNIQYF
TRBD2	TRBV20-1	-	TRBJ2-7	TGCAGTGCTAACAGCCTTCGACTAGCGGGGGGACTCTACGAGCAGTACTTC	CSANSLRLAGGLYEQYF
-	TRBV20-1	few	TRBJ2-2	TGCAGTGCTATATCCATCACCGGGGAGCTGTTTTTT	CSAISITGELFF
-	TRBV4-2	-	TRBJ1-4	TGTGCCAGCAGCCAAGGGCTACAGACAAAGGAAAAACTGTTTTTT	CASSQGLQTKEKLFF
TRBD1	TRBV11-2	few	TRBJ2-7	TGTGCCAGCAGCTTCGGACAGGCTGTATCCTACGAGCAGTACTTC	CASSFGQAVSYEQYF
-	TRBV4-3	few	TRBJ2-4	TGCGCCAGCAGCCAAGATACAGTAAACATTCAGTACTTC	CASSQDTVNIQYF
TRBD1	TRBV11-2	-	TRBJ1-2	TGTGCCAGCAGAGCGACAGGGGGCGACTATGGCTACACCTTC	CASRATGGDYGYTF
-	TRBV7-2	-	TRBJ1-1	TGTGCCAGCAGCTTAGCACAGACTTACACTGAAGCTTTCTTT	CASSLAQTYTEAFF
-	TRBV2	few	TRBJ2-1	TGTGCCAGCAAGGGACGTTGGTTGGTGGAGCAGTTCTTC	CASKGRWLVEQFF
TRBD2	TRBV20-1	few	TRBJ2-7	TGCAGTGCGAGAGGGACTAGCGGGAGCCACGTCTTCGAGCAGTACTTC	CSARGTSGSHVFEQYF
TRBD1	TRBV20-1	-	TRBJ2-1	TGCAGTGCTACTCCTCGGACAGGGAGGAGCAATGAGCAGTTCTTC	CSATPRTGRSNEQFF
-	TRBV2	few	TRBJ1-2	TGTGCCAGCAGGACACAGGGAGGCGGCTACACCTTC	CASRTQGGGYTF
-	TRBV11-2	many	TRBJ2-2	TGTGCCAGCAGCTTGATGATCGGGGGCGTTCACGGGGAGCTGTTTTTT	CASSLMIGGVHGELFF